The 19 T cell receptor beta chains below were found in one sample sequenced in a study of cytomegalovirus exposure and HLA in healthy donors. 60 Vbeta and 13 Jbeta primers were used in PCR. Produced via immunoSEQ multiplex PCR; TCRdb's table is partial and in-frame only. The table has over 150,000 clones, less than 80% seen once. The sample taken for sequencing was PBMCs. Receptors originate from a man aged 35-49 years in good health and CMV-seronegative.

The chain links TRBV5-1 to TRBJ1-2; TRBD1 matches 10 bases. Germline lookup yields CDR1 SGHRS and CDR2 YFSETQ. The CDR3 runs 14 residues. The junction had 4 bases not matched to a gene; V was cut back by 4 bases and J by 4 bases. DNA for the CDR3: TGCGCCAGCAGCCCCGGACAGGGGGTCTATGGCTACACCTTC. Amino acid sequence: CASSPGQGVYGYTF.

With regard to this clone: The sample carries other DNA sequences with the same CDR3. The rearrangement joins TRBV7-2 to TRBJ1-2; tentative D call: TRBD1 (6 bases). The CDR3 runs 15 residues. The germline V gene encodes CDR1 SGHTA and CDR2 FQGNSA. Deletions cut 4 bases from V and 7 bases from J, with 19 bases between. The CDR3, as DNA: TGTGCCAGCAGCTCCCAACAGGGTGGGTTGGGTGGCTACACCTTC. Protein product: CASSSQQGGLGGYTF.

This chain joins TRBV18 and TRBJ1-5, with TRBD1 matching 9 bases. With V trimmed by 5 bases and J by 7 bases, 6 bases remained unmatched. This CDR3 region has 14 residues. The germline gives CDR1 KGHSH, CDR2 LQKENI. The CDR3 loop reads CASSEGQGGQPQHF. The DNA of the CDR3 is TGTGCCAGCTCAGAGGGACAGGGCGGCCAGCCCCAGCATTTT.

The genes are TRBV6-5 and TRBJ2-7; 8 bases align to TRBD1. V shed 6 bases, J shed 3 bases, and the junction held 10 bases outside the gene matches. The CDR3 sequence is 15 residues long. Germline-derived CDR1 and CDR2 are MNHEY and SVGAGI. As DNA, the CDR3 is TGTGCCAGCAGCGGAGGGACAGGCCGCTACTACGAGCAGTACTTC. Its translation: CASSGGTGRYYEQYF.

V gene TRBV28 combines with J gene TRBJ1-5; 7 positions agree with TRBD1. In germline, CDR1 is MDHEN, CDR2 SYDVKM. J lost 3 bases, V lost 7 bases, and 9 bases had no gene match. The CDR3 is 15 amino acids. The chain's CDR3 is CASIRGAMYNQPQHF. Here the CDR3 DNA reads TGTGCCAGCATCAGGGGGGCCATGTACAATCAGCCCCAGCATTTT.

This chain links TRBV2 with TRBJ2-5, with D unresolved. The J call could be wrong; TRBJ2-7 is a better fit for the DNA end. Per the germline V gene, CDR1 is SNHLY and CDR2 is FYNNEI. CDR3 size: 11 residues. CDR3 nucleotides: TGTGCCAGCAGAAGCTCCTACGAGCAGTACTTC. Its translation: CASRSSYEQYF.

J is TRBJ2-3 and V is TRBV5-3, with 11 nucleotides matching TRBD2. TRBV5-3 is an open reading frame, and its role is uncertain. The CDR3 totals 16 residues. With V trimmed by 3 bases and J by 2 bases, 5 bases remained unmatched. Here the CDR3 reads CARSWGTSGNTDTQYF. The CDR3 DNA reads TGTGCCAGAAGCTGGGGGACTAGCGGAAACACAGATACGCAGTATTTT.

This clone was seen a few times. The chain links TRBV7-9 to TRBJ1-1, with 7 bases that match TRBD1. With V trimmed by 5 bases and J by 4 bases, 7 bases remained unmatched. The CDR3 length is 14 residues. Per germline, CDR1 SEHNR and CDR2 FQNEAQ (reference sequence). The chain's CDR3 is CASSRQGGITEAFF. The CDR3 bases are TGTGCCAGCAGCCGCCAGGGGGGAATCACTGAAGCTTTCTTT.

The chain recombines TRBV27 with TRBJ2-5, with a weak D call TRBD2 (6 bases). With 5 bases removed from V and 9 bases from J, the gap between germline ends came to 16 bases. CDR1 MNHEY and CDR2 SMNVEV come from the germline V gene (reference sequence). This CDR3 is 13 amino acids long. CDR3 nucleotide sequence: TGTGCCAGCAGTCAACCGGGACTCAGGGCCCAGTACTTC. Translation: CASSQPGLRAQYF.

In the case of this clone: Additional DNA sequences in this sample encode the identical CDR3. V gene TRBV6-5 combines with J gene TRBJ1-1, with D unclear. V shed 0 bases and J shed 5 bases, with 7 bases lying between them. The CDR3 totals 13 residues. Germline V CDR1 and CDR2: MNHEY, SVGAGI. DNA for the CDR3: TGTGCCAGCAGTTACTCGAGGGTGACTGAAGCTTTCTTT. Residues: CASSYSRVTEAFF.

This clone was observed once. V and J are TRBV2 and TRBJ1-5, with 7 bases matching TRBD1. Germline-derived CDR1 and CDR2 are SNHLY and FYNNEI. The CDR3 sequence is 15 residues long. Germline trimming cut 6 bases from V and 0 bases from J; bases unmatched to any gene: 5. CDR3 region: CASRWDRTSNQPQHF. The CDR3 nucleotides read TGTGCCAGCAGGTGGGACAGAACTAGCAATCAGCCCCAGCATTTT.

V and J are TRBV6-5 and TRBJ2-7; a weak D match, TRBD1 (6 bases). V lost 5 bases, J lost 5 bases, and 19 bases lay in between. The CDR3 has 15 amino acids. CDR1 and CDR2 (germline): MNHEY, SVGAGI. The chain's CDR3 is CASSTSGTPGDEQYF. The CDR3 DNA reads as TGTGCCAGCAGTACCTCCGGGACGCCAGGGGACGAGCAGTACTTC.

The J gene is TRBJ1-2, the V gene TRBV19; perhaps TRBD1 as D (6 bases). The ends were cut back, 4 bases at V and 6 bases at J, with 15 bases in the middle. CDR3 length equals 14 residues. The germline CDR1 and CDR2 sequences are LNHDA and SQIVND (reference sequence). In DNA, the CDR3 is TGTGCCAGTAGTAGCCCGACAGGAGGCCATGGCTACACCTTC. Protein product: CASSSPTGGHGYTF.

This clone was observed a handful of times. The gene calls are TRBV13 and TRBJ1-2, with 9 bases matching TRBD1. The CDR3 extends over 13 amino acids. Germline lookup yields CDR1 PRHDT and CDR2 FYEKMQ (reference sequence). The junction had 4 bases not matched to a gene; V was cut back by 4 bases and J by 7 bases. CDR3 loop: CASSSTGGTGYTF. The CDR3 DNA sequence: TGTGCCAGCAGCTCGACAGGGGGTACTGGCTACACCTTC.

This chain joins TRBV5-1 and TRBJ1-6; TRBD1 aligns across 7 bases. The CDR3 runs to 16 residues. V trimming: 5 bases; J trimming: 4 bases; junction bases outside the gene matches: 9. From germline, CDR1 is SGHRS and CDR2 YFSETQ. The CDR3 sequence is CASRPGQRTYNSPLHF. The CDR3 coding sequence is TGCGCCAGCAGGCCGGGACAGAGGACTTATAATTCACCCCTCCACTTT.

The chain joins TRBV28 to TRBJ1-6; unclear D gene. The germline V gene has CDR1 MDHEN and CDR2 SYDVKM. V gave up 4 bases and J gave up 5 bases, with 15 bases separating them. This CDR3 comprises 16 residues. In DNA, the CDR3 is TGTGCCAGCAGTTCCCCCCAACCGGGAAATAATTCACCCCTCCACTTT. Translating it yields CASSSPQPGNNSPLHF.

On this clone: One junction end does not reproduce the germline sequence, and a read error may be involved. The chain recombines TRBV18 with TRBJ1-3; 7 bases align to TRBD1. CDR1 is KGHSH and CDR2 is LQKENI in the germline V gene. The CDR3 runs to 12 residues. CDR3 coding DNA: TGTGCCAGCTCACCGTATACGGGGACAGAAGATTTT. Its protein is CASSPYTGTEDF.

This clone was observed a few times. A junction end diverges from the germline sequence, so it may reflect a read error. This specimen includes other DNA sequences encoding the same CDR3. The chain's CDR3 is CASSLGTGGSYEQYF. DNA for the CDR3: TGTGCCAGCAGCCTAGGGACAGGTGGGTCCTACGAGCAGTACTTC. The rearrangement links TRBV5-1 to TRBJ2-7, with 8 bases that match TRBD1. Germline assignment: CDR1 SGHRS and CDR2 YFSETQ. This CDR3 has 15 amino acids. Drawing the rest from reference TRBV5-1 and TRBJ2-7, the complete variable domain is KAGVTQTPRYLIKTRGQQVTLSCSPISGHRSVSWYQQTPGQGLQFLFEYFSETQRNKGNFPGRFSGRQFSNSRSEMNVSTLELGDSALYLCASSLGTGGSYEQYFGPGTRLTVT.

The chain recombines TRBV11-2 with TRBJ2-3; TRBD2 matches 8 bases. The germline gives CDR1 SGHAT, CDR2 FQNNGV. CDR3 length: 13 amino acids. With V trimmed by 8 bases and J by 0 bases, 1 base remained unmatched. CDR3 in DNA: TGTGCCAGCCGGGGGGGGAGCACAGATACGCAGTATTTT. Translation: CASRGGSTDTQYF. The full variable domain, with the rest looked up from reference TRBV11-2 and TRBJ2-3, is EAGVAQSPRYKIIEKRQSVAFWCNPISGHATLYWYQQILGQGPKLLIQFQNNGVVDDSQLPKDRFSAERLKGVDSTLKIQPAKLEDSAVYLCASRGGSTDTQYFGPGTRLTVL.